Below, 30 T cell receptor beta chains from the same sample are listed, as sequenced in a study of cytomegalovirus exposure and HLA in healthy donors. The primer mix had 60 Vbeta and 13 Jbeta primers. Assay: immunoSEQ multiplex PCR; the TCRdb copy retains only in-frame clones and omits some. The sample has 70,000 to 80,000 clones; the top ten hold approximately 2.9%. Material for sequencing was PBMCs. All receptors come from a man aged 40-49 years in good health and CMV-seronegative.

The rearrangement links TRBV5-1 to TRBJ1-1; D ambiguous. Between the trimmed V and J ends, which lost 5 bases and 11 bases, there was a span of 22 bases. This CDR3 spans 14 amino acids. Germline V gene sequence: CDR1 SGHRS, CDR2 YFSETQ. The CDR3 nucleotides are TGCGCCAGCAGTCAGCAGGTGAGGGAAAGTCGGGCTTTCTTT. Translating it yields CASSQQVRESRAFF.

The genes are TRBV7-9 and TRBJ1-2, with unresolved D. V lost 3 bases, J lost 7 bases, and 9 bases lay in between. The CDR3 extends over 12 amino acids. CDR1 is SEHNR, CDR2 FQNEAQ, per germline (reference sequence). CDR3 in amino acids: CASSFKDFGYTF. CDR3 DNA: TGTGCCAGCAGCTTTAAGGACTTTGGCTACACCTTC.

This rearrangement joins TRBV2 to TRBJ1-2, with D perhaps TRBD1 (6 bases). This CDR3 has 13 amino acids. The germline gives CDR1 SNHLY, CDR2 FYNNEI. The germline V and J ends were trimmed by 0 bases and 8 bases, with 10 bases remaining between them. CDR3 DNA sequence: TGTGCCAGCAGTGAAGCCCAGGGGAAAGGCTACACCTTC. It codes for CASSEAQGKGYTF.

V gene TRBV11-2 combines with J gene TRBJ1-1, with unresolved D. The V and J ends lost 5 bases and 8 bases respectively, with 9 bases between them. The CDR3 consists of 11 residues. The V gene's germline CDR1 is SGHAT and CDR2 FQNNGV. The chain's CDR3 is CASSRHHEAFF. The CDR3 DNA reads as TGTGCCAGCAGCCGACACCACGAAGCTTTCTTT.

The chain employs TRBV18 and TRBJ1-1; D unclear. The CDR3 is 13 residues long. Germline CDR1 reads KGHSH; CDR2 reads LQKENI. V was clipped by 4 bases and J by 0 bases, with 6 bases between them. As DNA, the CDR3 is TGTGCCAGCTCACTACCCATGAACACTGAAGCTTTCTTT. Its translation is CASSLPMNTEAFF.

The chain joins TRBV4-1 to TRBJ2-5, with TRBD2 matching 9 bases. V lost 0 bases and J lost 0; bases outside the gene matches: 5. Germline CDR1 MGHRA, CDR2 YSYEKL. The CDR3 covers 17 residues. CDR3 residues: CASSQDLSGGYQETQYF. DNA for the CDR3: TGCGCCAGCAGCCAAGATCTGAGCGGGGGGTACCAAGAGACCCAGTACTTC.

CDR3 amino acids: CASSVGDRGSYEQYF. CDR3 bases: TGTGCCAGCAGCGTAGGGGACAGGGGTTCCTACGAGCAGTACTTC. The chain couples TRBV9 to TRBJ2-7, with TRBD1 matching over 10 bases. The V gene end was trimmed by 0 bases and the J gene end by 1 base; junction bases not matched to a gene: 1. In germline, CDR1 is SGDLS, CDR2 YYNGEE. The CDR3 runs to 15 residues.

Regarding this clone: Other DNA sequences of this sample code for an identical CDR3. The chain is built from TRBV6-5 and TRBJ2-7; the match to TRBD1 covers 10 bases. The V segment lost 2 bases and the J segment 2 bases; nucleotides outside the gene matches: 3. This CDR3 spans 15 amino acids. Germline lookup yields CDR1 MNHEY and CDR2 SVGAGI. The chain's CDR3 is CASSYRDRGAYEQYF. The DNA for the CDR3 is TGTGCCAGCAGTTACCGGGACAGGGGAGCCTACGAGCAGTACTTC.

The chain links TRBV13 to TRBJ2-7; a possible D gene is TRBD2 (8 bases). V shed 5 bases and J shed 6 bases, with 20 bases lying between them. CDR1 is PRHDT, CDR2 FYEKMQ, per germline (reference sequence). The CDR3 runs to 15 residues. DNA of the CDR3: TGTGCCAGCAGCCAAGGGGGCGGGGGGCGCGGCGAGCAGTACTTC. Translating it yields CASSQGGGGRGEQYF.

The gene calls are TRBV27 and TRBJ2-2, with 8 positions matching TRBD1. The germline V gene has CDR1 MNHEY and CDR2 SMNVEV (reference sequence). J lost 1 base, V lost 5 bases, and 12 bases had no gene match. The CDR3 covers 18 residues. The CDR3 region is CASSHRKSGTGNTGELFF. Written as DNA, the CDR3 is TGTGCCAGCAGTCATCGTAAATCCGGGACAGGGAACACCGGGGAGCTGTTTTTT.

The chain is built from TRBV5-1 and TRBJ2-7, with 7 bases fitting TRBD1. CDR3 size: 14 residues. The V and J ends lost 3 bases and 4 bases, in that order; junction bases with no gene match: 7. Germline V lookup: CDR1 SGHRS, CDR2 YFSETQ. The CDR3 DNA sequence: TGCGCCAGCAGCTCCGGGACAGATTTATACGAGCAGTACTTC. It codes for CASSSGTDLYEQYF. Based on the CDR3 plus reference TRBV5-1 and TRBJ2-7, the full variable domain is KAGVTQTPRYLIKTRGQQVTLSCSPISGHRSVSWYQQTPGQGLQFLFEYFSETQRNKGNFPGRFSGRQFSNSRSEMNVSTLELGDSALYLCASSSGTDLYEQYFGPGTRLTVT.

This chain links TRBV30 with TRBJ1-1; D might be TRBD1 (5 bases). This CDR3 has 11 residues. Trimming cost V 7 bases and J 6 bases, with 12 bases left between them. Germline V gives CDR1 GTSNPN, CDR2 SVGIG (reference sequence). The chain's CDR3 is CASNLRAEAFF. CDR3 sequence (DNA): TGTGCCTCTAACCTCAGGGCTGAAGCTTTCTTT.

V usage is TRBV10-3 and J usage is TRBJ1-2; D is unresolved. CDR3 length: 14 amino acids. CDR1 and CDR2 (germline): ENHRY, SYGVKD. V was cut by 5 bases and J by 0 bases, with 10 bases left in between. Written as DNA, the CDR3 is TGTGCCATCAGTTCACCGGGAGCTAACTATGGCTACACCTTC. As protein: CAISSPGANYGYTF.

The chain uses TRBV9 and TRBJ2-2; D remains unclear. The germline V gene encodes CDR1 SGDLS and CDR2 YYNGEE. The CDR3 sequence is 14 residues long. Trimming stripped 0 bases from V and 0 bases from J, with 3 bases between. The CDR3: CASSVATNTGELFF. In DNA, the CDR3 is TGTGCCAGCAGCGTAGCTACGAACACCGGGGAGCTGTTTTTT.

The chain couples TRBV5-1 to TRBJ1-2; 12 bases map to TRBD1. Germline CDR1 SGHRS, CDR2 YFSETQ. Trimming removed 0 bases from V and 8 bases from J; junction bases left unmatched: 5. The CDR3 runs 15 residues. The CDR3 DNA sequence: TGCGCCAGCAGCTTGGAGGGACAGGGGGCTTTGGGCTACACCTTC. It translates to CASSLEGQGALGYTF.

CDR3 residues: CASSLVASGGPYNEQFF. In DNA form, the CDR3 reads TGTGCCAGCAGCTTAGTAGCTAGCGGGGGACCATACAATGAGCAGTTCTTC. V is TRBV7-3 and J is TRBJ2-1; TRBD2 matches at 10 bases. V shed 2 bases and J 4 bases; nucleotides not matched to a gene: 8. The CDR3 extends over 17 amino acids. Germline V gene data show CDR1 as SGHTA and CDR2 as FQGTGA.

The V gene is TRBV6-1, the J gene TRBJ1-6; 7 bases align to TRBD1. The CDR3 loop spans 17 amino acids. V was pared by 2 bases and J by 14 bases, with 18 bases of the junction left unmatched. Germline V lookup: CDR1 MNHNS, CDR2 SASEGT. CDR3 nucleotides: TGTGCCAGCAGTGAATTCCCTTCGGGACAGCCCCCTGGGGCCCTCCACTTT. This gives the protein CASSEFPSGQPPGALHF.

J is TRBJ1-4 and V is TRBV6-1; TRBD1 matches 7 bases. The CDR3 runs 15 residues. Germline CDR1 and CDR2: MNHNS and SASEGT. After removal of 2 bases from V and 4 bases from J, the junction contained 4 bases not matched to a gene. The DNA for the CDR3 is TGTGCCAGCAGTGAACCAGGGGGGATTAATGAAAAACTGTTTTTT. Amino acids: CASSEPGGINEKLFF.

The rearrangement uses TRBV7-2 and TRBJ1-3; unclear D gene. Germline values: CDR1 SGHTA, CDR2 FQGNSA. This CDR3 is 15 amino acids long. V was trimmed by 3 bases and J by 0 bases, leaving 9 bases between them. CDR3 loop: CASSFLISSGNTIYF. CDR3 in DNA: TGTGCCAGCAGCTTCCTGATTAGCTCTGGAAACACCATATATTTT.

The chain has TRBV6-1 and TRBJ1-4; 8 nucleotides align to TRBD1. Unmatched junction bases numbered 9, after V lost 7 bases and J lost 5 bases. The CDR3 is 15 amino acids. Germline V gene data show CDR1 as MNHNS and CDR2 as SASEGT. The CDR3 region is CASTLNRGANEKLFF. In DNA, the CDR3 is TGTGCCAGCACTCTCAACAGGGGGGCGAATGAAAAACTGTTTTTT.

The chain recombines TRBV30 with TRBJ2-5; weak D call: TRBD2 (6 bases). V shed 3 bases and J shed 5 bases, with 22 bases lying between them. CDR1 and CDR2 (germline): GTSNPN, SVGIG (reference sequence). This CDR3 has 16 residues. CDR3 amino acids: CAWRRGWRGSMETQYF. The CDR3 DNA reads TGTGCCTGGAGGCGGGGATGGCGGGGATCGATGGAGACCCAGTACTTC.

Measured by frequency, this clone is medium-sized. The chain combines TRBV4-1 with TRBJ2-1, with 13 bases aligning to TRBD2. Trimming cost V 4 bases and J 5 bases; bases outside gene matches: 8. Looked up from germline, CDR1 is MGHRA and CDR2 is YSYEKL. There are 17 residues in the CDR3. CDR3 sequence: CASSRPPGLAGDNEQFF. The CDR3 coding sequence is TGCGCCAGCAGCCGTCCGCCCGGACTAGCGGGGGACAATGAGCAGTTCTTC.

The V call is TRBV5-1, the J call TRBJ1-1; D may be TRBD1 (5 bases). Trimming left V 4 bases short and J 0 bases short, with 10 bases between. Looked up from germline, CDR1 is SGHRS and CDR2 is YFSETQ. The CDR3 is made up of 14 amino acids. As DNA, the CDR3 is TGCGCCAGCAGCGTGGAGACAGTGAACACTGAAGCTTTCTTT. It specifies CASSVETVNTEAFF.

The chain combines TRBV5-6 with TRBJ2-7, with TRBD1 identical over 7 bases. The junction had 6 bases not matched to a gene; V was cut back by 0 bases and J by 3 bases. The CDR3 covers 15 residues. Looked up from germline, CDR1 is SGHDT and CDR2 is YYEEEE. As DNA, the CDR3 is TGTGCCAGCAGCTTGGGCCTCAGGGGGAGCTACGAGCAGTACTTC. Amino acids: CASSLGLRGSYEQYF.

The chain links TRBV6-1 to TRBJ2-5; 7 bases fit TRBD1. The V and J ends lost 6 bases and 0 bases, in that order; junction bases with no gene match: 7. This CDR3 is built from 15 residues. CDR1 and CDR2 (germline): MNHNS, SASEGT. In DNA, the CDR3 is TGTGCCAGCAGACCCGAACAGGGGTACCAAGAGACCCAGTACTTC. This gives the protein CASRPEQGYQETQYF.

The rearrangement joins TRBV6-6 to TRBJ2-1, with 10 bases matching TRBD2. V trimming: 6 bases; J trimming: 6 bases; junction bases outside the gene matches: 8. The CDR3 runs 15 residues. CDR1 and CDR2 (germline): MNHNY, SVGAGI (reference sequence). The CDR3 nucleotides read TGTGCCAGCAGCCCCATAGCGGGGGGCCCCAATGAGCAGTTCTTC. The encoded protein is CASSPIAGGPNEQFF.

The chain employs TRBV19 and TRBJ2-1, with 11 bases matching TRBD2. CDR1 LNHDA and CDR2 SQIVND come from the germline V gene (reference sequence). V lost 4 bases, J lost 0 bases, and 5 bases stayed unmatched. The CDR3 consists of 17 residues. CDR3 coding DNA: TGTGCCAGTAGTACCATAGCGGGGGGGGGCTCCTACAATGAGCAGTTCTTC. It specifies CASSTIAGGGSYNEQFF.

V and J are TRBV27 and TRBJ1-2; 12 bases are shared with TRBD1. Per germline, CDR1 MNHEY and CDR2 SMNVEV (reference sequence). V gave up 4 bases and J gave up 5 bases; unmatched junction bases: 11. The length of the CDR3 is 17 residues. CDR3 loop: CASSSSGTGGHLYGYTF. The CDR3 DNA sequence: TGTGCCAGCAGTTCCTCCGGGACAGGGGGCCATCTGTATGGCTACACCTTC.

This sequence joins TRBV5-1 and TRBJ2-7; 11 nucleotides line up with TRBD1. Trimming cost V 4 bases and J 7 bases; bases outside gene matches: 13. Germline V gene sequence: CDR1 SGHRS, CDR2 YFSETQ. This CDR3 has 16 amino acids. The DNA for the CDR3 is TGCGCCAGCAGCCCCCCGGGACAGGGGGTCTCCGGGGAGCAGTACTTC. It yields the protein CASSPPGQGVSGEQYF.

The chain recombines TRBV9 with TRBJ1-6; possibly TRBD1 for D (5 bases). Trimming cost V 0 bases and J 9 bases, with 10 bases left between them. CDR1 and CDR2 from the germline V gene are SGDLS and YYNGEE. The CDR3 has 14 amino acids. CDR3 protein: CASSVDQGASPLHF. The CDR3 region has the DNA TGTGCCAGCAGCGTAGACCAAGGGGCTTCACCCCTCCACTTT.